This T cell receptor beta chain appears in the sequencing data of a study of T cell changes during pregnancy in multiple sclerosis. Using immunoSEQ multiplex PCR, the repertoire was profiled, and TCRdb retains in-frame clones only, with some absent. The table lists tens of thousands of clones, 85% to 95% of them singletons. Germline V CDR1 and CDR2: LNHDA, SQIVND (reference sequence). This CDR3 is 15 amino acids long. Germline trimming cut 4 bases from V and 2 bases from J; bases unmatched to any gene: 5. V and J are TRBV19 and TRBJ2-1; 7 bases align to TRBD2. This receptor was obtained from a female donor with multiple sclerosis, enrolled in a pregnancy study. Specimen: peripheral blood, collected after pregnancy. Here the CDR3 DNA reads TGTGCCAGTAGTAATCTGGGAGGGACCTACAATGAGCAGTTCTTC. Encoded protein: CASSNLGGTYNEQFF.